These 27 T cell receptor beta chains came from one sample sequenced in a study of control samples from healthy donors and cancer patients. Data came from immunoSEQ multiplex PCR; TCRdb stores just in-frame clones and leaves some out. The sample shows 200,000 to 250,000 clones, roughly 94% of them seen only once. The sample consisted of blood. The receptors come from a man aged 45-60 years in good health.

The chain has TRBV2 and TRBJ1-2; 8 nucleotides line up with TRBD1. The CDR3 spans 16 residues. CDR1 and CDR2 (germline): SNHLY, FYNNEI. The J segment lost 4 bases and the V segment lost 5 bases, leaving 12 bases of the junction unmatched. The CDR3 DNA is TGTGCCAGCAGTACAACGCGACGGACAGGGATCTATGGCTACACCTTC. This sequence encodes CASSTTRRTGIYGYTF.

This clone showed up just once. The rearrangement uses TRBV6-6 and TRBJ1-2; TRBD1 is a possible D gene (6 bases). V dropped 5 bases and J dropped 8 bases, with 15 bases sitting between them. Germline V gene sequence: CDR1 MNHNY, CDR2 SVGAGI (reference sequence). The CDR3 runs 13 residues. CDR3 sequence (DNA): TGTGCCAGCAGTGCACAGGGTACACCCGGCTACACCTTC. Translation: CASSAQGTPGYTF.

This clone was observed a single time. CDR3 in DNA: TGTGCCAGCATTCCATTCAGCCCCGGGAACTATGGCTACACCTTC. This encodes CASIPFSPGNYGYTF. The chain recombines TRBV7-2 with TRBJ1-2; no clear D. The length of the CDR3 is 15 residues. In germline, CDR1 is SGHTA, CDR2 FQGNSA. V lost 7 bases and J lost 2, with 17 bases in between.

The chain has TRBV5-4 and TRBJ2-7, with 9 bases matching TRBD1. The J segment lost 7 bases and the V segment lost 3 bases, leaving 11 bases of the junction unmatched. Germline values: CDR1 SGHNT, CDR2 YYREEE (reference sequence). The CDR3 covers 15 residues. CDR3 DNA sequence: TGTGCCAGCAGCTCGGGACAGGGCATCCCCGGAGAGCAGTACTTC. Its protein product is CASSSGQGIPGEQYF.

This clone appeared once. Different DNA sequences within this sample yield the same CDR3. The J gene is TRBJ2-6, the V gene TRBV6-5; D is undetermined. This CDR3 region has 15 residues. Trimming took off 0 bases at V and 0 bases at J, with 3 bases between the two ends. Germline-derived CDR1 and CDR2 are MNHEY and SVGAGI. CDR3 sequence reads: CASSYSRSGANVLTF. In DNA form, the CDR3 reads TGTGCCAGCAGTTACTCCCGCTCTGGGGCCAACGTCCTGACTTTC.

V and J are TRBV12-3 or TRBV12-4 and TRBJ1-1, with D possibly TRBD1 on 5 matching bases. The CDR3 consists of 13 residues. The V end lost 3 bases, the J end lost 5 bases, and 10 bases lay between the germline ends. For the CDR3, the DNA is TGTGCCAGCAGTTTCGGGGCGCGAACTGAAGCTTTCTTT. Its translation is CASSFGARTEAFF.

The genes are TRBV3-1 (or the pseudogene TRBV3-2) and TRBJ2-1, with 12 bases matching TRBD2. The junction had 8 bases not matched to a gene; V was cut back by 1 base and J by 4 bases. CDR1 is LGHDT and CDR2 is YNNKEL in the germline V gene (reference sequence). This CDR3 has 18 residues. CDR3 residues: CASSQVLTSGGIYNEQFF. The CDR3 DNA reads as TGTGCCAGCAGCCAAGTTTTAACTAGCGGGGGGATATACAATGAGCAGTTCTTC.

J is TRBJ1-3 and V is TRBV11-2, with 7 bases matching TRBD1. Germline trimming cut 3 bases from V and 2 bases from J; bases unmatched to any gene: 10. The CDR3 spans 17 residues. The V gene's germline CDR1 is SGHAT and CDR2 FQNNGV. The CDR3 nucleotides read TGTGCCAGCAGCTTCCTCAGGGGGGCGCGTACTGGAAACACCATATATTTT. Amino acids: CASSFLRGARTGNTIYF.

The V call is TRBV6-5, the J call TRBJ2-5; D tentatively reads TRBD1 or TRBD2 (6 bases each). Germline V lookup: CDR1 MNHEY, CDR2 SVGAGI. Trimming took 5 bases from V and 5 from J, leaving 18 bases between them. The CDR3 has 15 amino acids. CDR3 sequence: CASSTRGGLGETQYF. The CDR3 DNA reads TGTGCCAGCAGTACGCGAGGGGGGCTCGGGGAGACCCAGTACTTC.

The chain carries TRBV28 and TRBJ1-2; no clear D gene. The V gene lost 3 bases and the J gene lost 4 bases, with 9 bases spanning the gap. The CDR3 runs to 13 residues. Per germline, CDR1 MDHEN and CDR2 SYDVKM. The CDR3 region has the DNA TGTGCCAGCAGTTTGAGTTGGGGCTATGGCTACACCTTC. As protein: CASSLSWGYGYTF.

This CDR3 reads CASSLDKNTEAFF. Written as DNA, the CDR3 is TGTGCCAGCAGTTTGGACAAGAACACTGAAGCTTTCTTT. This chain links TRBV12-3 or TRBV12-4 with TRBJ1-1; the D gene is possibly TRBD1 (5 bases). This CDR3 has 13 residues. V was clipped by 3 bases and J by 1 base, with 6 bases between them.

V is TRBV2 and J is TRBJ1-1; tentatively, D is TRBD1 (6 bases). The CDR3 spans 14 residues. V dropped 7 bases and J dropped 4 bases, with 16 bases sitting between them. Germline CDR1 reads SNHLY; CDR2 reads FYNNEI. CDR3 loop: CASIRQVGGTEAFF. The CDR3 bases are TGTGCCAGCATTCGACAGGTGGGTGGCACTGAAGCTTTCTTT.

The CDR3 DNA follows: TGTGCCAGCAGCCTCCCGGGACCTTACTCTGGAAACACCATATATTTT. Translating gives CASSLPGPYSGNTIYF. The genes are TRBV3-1 (or the pseudogene TRBV3-2) and TRBJ1-3; TRBD1 is a possible D gene (5 bases). The germline V gene has CDR1 LGHDT and CDR2 YNNKEL (reference sequence). With 4 bases removed from V and 0 bases from J, the gap between germline ends came to 13 bases. This CDR3 contains 16 residues.

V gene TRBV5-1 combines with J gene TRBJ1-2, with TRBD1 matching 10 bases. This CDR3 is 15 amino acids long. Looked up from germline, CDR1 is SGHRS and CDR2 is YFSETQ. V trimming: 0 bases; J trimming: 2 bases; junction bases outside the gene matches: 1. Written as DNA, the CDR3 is TGCGCCAGCAGCTTGGAGACAGGGGGCAACTATGGCTACACCTTC. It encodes CASSLETGGNYGYTF.

CDR3 loop: CAWSGQGTYEQYF. As DNA, the CDR3 is TGTGCCTGGAGTGGACAGGGGACGTACGAGCAGTACTTC. The rearrangement uses TRBV30 and TRBJ2-7; TRBD1 matches at 8 bases. CDR1 is GTSNPN and CDR2 is SVGIG in the germline V gene (reference sequence). CDR3 size: 13 residues. Losses at the gene ends were 1 base for V and 4 bases for J; bases not matched to a gene: 3.

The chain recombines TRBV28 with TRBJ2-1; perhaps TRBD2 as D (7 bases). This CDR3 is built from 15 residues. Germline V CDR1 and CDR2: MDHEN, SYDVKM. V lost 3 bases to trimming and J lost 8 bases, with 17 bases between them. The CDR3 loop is CASSFGGAAEYEQFF. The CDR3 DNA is TGTGCCAGCAGTTTTGGGGGGGCTGCCGAGTATGAGCAGTTCTTC.

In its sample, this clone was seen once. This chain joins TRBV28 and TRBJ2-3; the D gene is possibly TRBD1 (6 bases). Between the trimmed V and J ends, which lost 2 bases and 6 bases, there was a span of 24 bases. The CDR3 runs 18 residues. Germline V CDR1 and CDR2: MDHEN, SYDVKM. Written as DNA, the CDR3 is TGTGCCAGCAGTTTAACCCGCCCATTCAGGGGAACGCGGGATACGCAGTATTTT. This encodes CASSLTRPFRGTRDTQYF.

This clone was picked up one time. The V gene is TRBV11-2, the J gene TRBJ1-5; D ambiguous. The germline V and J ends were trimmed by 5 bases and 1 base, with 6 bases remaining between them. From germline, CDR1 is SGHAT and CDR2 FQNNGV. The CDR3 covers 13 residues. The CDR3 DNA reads TGTGCCAGCAGCGCCCGGAGCAATCAGCCCCAGCATTTT. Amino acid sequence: CASSARSNQPQHF.

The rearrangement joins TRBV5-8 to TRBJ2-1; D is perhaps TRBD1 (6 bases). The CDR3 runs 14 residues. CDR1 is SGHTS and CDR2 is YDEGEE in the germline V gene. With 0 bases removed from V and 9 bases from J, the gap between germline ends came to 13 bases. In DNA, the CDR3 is TGTGCCAGCAGCTTGGGGCAGGGGACGACTGAGCAGTTCTTC. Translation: CASSLGQGTTEQFF.

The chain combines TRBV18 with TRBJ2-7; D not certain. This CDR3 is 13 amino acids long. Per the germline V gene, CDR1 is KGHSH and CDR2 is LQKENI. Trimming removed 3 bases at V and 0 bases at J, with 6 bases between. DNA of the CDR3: TGTGCCAGCTCACCGGCGAGCTCCTACGAGCAGTACGTC. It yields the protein CASSPASSYEQYV.

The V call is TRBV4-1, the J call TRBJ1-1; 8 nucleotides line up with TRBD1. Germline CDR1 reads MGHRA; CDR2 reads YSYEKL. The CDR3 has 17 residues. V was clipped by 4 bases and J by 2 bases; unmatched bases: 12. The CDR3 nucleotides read TGCGCCAGCAGCCCCCCCAGGGGGCGCCTCTCCAACACTGAAGCTTTCTTT. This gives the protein CASSPPRGRLSNTEAFF.

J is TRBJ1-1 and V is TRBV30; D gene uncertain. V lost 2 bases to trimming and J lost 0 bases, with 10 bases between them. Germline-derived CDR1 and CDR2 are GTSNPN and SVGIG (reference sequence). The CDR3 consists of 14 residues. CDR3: CAWSPPALNTEAFF. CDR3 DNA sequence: TGTGCCTGGAGTCCACCCGCTTTGAACACTGAAGCTTTCTTT.

CDR3 in amino acids: CASSHDGHTEAFF. CDR3 coding DNA: TGTGCCAGCAGCCACGACGGGCACACTGAAGCTTTCTTT. The chain joins TRBV5-8 to TRBJ1-1; D unresolved. This CDR3 contains 13 residues. The germline V gene has CDR1 SGHTS and CDR2 YDEGEE. Trimming shortened V by 4 bases and J by 3 bases, and 10 bases separated the two germline ends.

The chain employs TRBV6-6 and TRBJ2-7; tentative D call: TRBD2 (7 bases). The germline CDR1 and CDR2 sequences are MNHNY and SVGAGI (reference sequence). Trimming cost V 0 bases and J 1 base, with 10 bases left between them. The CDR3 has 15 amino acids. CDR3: CASSYSGGLSYEQYF. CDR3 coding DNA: TGTGCCAGCAGTTACTCGGGGGGGCTGTCCTACGAGCAGTACTTC.

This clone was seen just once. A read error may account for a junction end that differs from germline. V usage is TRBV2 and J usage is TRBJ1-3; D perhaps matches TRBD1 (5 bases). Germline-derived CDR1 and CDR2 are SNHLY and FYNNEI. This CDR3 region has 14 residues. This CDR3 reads CASGTVSSGNNIYF. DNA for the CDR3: TGTGCCAGCGGGACCGTATCCTCTGGAAACAACATATATTTT.

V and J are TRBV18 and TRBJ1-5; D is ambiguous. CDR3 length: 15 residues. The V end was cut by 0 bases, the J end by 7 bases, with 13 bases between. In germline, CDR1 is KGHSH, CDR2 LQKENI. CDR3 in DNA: TGTGCCAGCTCACCACCGGGGTTTGGCGACCAGCCCCAGCATTTT. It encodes CASSPPGFGDQPQHF.

The CDR3 sequence is CASSRSQGVNSPLHF. The CDR3 nucleotides are TGTGCCAGTAGTCGGTCGCAGGGGGTGAATTCACCCCTCCACTTT. This chain links TRBV19 with TRBJ1-6; 7 nucleotides match TRBD1. Trimming cost V 5 bases and J 7 bases; bases outside gene matches: 8. The CDR3 sequence is 15 residues long. Germline V lookup: CDR1 LNHDA, CDR2 SQIVND (reference sequence).